This TCR beta chain derives from a study of a mutant IDH1 vaccine in newly diagnosed glioma. As for the study in general: Investigators started vaccination 4-6 weeks after radiotherapy alone, or with temozolomide cycles. Patients got radiotherapy, temozolomide, or both beforehand, and most got both.

The sample's time point: week 23, last vaccination. Vaccinated patients received 300 ug of mutant IDH1 20-mer peptide per dose, with topical imiquimod. New WHO grade 3 or 4 astrocytomas that were IDH1-mutant and ATRX-lost occurred in the donors. Points on this clone: The target antigen is unknown.

The method was immunoSEQ multiplex PCR; TCRdb's version includes in-frame clones alone and lacks a portion of them. The profile shows under 45,000 clones, about 80% of them singletons. The TCR originated in a middle-aged man with glioma. The material was PBMCs, obtained from a glioma patient whose treatment included an IDH1 peptide vaccine.

CDR3: CASGLVGDTEAFF. In DNA form, the CDR3 reads TGCGCCAGCGGTTTAGTAGGGGACACTGAAGCTTTCTTT. The rearrangement links TRBV5-1 to TRBJ1-1; D is perhaps TRBD1 (5 bases). The CDR3 length is 13 residues. Germline loops: CDR1 SGHRS, CDR2 YFSETQ. V was cut by 7 bases and J by 3 bases, with 13 bases left in between.